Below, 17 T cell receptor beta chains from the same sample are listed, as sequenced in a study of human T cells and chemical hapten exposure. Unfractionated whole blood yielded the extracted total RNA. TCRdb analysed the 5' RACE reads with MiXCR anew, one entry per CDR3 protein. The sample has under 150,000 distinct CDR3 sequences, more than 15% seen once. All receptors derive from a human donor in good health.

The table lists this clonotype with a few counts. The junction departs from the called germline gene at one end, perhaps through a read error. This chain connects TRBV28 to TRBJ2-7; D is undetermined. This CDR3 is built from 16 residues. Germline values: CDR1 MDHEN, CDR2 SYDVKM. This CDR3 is CASSSEAHTTSSMVGF. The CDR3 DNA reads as TGTGCCAGCAGTTCTGAAGCGCATACTACGAGCAGTATGGTTGGGTTC. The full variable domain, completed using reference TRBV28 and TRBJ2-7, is DVKVTQSSRYLVKRTGEKVFLECVQDMDHENMFWYRQDPGLGLRLIYFSYDVKMKEKGDIPEGYSVSREKKERFSLILESASTNQTSMYLCASSSEAHTTSSMVGFGPGTRLTVT.

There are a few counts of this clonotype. This CDR3 is CASSLYPGGAYEQYF. The CDR3 DNA is TGTGCCAGCAGTTTATATCCAGGGGGGGCCTACGAGCAGTACTTC. V and J are TRBV28 and TRBJ2-7; the D gene could be TRBD1 or TRBD2 (7 bases each). V lost 1 base, J lost 2 bases, and 12 bases lay in between. The CDR3 is 15 amino acids. Germline V gene lookup returns CDR1 MDHEN and CDR2 SYDVKM.

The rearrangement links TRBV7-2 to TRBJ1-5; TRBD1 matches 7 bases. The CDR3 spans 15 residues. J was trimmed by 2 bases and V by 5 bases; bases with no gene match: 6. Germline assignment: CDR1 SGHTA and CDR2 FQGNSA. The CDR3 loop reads CASSDGTVRNQPQHF. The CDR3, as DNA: TGTGCCAGCAGCGACGGGACAGTTCGCAATCAGCCCCAGCATTTT.

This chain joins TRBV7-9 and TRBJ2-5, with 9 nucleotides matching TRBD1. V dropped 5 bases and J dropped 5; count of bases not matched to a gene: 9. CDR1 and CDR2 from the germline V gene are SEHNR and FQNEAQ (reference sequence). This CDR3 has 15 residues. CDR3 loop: CASSVITGGLETQYF. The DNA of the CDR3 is TGTGCCAGCAGCGTTATAACAGGGGGCCTGGAGACCCAGTACTTC.

The CDR3, as DNA: TGTGCCAGCAGCTTCGCCCTAGCGGGAGGGGCCGGGGAGCTGTTTTTT. This codes for CASSFALAGGAGELFF. The chain couples TRBV11-3 to TRBJ2-2, with 12 bases fitting TRBD2. V shed 3 bases and J 6 bases; nucleotides not matched to a gene: 5. The CDR3 contains 16 residues. Germline CDR1 is SGHNT and CDR2 is YENEEA.

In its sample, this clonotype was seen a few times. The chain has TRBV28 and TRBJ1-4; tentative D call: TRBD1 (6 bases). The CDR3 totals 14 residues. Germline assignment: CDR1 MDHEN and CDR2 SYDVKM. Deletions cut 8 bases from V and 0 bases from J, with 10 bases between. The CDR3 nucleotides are TGTGCCAGCCGAGGGGGTGCAACTAATGAAAAACTGTTTTTT. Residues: CASRGGATNEKLFF.

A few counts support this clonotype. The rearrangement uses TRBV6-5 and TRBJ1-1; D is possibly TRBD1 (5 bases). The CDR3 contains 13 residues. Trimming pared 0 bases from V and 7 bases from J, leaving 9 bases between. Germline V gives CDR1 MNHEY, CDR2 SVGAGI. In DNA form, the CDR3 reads TGTGCCAGCAGTTACTCGTACGGGGGTGAAGCTTTCTTT. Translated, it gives CASSYSYGGEAFF.

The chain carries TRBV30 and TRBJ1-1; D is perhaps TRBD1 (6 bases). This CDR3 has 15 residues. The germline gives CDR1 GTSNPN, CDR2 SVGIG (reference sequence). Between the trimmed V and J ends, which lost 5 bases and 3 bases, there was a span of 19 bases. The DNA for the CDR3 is TGTGCCTGGGCCCGGACAGACCTGGGCGACACTGAAGCTTTCTTT. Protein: CAWARTDLGDTEAFF.

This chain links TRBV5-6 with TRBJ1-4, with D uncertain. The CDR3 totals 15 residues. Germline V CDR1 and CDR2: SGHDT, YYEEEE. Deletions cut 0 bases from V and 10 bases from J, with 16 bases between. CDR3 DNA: TGTGCCAGCAGCTTGGAGGTCGGCGGCTTTTCAAAACTGTTTTTT. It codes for CASSLEVGGFSKLFF.

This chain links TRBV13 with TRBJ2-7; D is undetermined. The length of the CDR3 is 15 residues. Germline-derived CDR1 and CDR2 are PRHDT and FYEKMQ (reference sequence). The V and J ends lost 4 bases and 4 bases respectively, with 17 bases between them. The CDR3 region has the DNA TGTGCCAGCAGCTCACGGACCACCCCCAGGTACGAGCAGTACTTC. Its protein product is CASSSRTTPRYEQYF.

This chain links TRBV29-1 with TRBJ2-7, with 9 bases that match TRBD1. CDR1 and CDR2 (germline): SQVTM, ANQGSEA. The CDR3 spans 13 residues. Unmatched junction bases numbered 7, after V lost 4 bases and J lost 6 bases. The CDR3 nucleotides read TGCAGCGTTGCTGGGGACAGGGTTCCCGAGCAGTACTTC. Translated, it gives CSVAGDRVPEQYF.

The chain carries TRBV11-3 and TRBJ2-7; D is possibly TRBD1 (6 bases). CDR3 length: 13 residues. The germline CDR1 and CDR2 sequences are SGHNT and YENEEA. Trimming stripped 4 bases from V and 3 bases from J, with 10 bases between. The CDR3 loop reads CASSSEQGYEQYF. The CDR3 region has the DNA TGTGCCAGCAGCTCAGAACAGGGCTACGAGCAGTACTTC.

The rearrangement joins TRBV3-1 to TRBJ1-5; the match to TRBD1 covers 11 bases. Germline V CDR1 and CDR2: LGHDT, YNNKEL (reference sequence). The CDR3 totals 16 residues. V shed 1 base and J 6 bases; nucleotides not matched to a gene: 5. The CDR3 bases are TGTGCCAGCAGCCAAGCCGGGACAGGGGGGAGTCAGCCCCAGCATTTT. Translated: CASSQAGTGGSQPQHF.

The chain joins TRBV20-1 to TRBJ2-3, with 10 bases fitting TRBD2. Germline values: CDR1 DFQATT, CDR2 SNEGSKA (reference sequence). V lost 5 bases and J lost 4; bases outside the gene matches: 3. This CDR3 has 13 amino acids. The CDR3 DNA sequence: TGCAGTGCTCTAGCGGGAGTCCCAGATACGCAGTATTTT. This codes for CSALAGVPDTQYF.

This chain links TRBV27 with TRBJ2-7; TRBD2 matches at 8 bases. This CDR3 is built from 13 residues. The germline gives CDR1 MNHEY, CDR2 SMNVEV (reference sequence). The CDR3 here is CALSGRDPYEQYF. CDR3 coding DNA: TGTGCTTTAAGCGGGAGAGACCCCTACGAGCAGTACTTC.

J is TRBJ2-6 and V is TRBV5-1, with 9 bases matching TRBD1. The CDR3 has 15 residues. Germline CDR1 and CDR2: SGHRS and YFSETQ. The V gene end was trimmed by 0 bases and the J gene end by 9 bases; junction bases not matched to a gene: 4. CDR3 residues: CASSLADRGVNVLTF. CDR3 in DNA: TGCGCCAGCAGCTTGGCGGACAGGGGCGTCAACGTCCTGACTTTC.

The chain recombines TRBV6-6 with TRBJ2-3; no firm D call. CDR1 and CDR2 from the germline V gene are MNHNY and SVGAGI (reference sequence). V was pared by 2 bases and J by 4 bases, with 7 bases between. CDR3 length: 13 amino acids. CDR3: CASSYRWADTQYF. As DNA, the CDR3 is TGTGCCAGCAGTTACAGGTGGGCAGATACGCAGTATTTT.